These T cell receptor beta chains were read from a single sample in a study of cytomegalovirus exposure and HLA in healthy donors. The table came from immunoSEQ multiplex PCR; TCRdb's copy has only in-frame clones and leaves some out. The table lists around 130,000 clones, around 75% of them singletons. The material sequenced was PBMCs. The receptor source for this set is a female donor in good health and CMV-seronegative. CDR3s include the opening cysteine and the closing phenylalanine or tryptophan. The D gene is left open where the match is weak. Where a row states a size, it is once, few, many or the class of an expanded clone; other rows omit it.

TGTGCCACCAGTCACGGGACTGCGGGGTACAATGAGCAGTTCTTC	CATSHGTAGYNEQFF	NA	few	TRBV15	TRBJ2-1
TGTGCCAGCAGTTTATTTTCGGGTAGCGGGTCGAGCTCTGGGGCCAACGTCCTGACTTTC	CASSLFSGSGSSSGANVLTF	TRBD2	NA	TRBV27	TRBJ2-6
TGTGCCATCAAGCGGGGACGGGGAGAAACTGAAGCTTTCTTT	CAIKRGRGETEAFF	NA	NA	TRBV10-3	TRBJ1-1
TGTGCCAGCAAACAGGGGTCGTATGCTGGGGCCAACGTCCTGACTTTC	CASKQGSYAGANVLTF	TRBD1	NA	TRBV7-9	TRBJ2-6
TGTGCCAGTAGTATTCTAGCGGACCAAGAGACCCAGTACTTC	CASSILADQETQYF	TRBD2	NA	TRBV19	TRBJ2-5
TGTGCCAGCACGGACTGGGCCCTTAGAGACTACACCTTC	CASTDWALRDYTF	NA	NA	TRBV5-4	TRBJ1-2
TGCGCCAGCACCCATCGACAGGGGAACTATGGCTACACCTTC	CASTHRQGNYGYTF	TRBD1	NA	TRBV4-1	TRBJ1-2
TGTGCCAGCAGTGAGACGGCTAGCGGGGTAGGTGAGCAGTTCTTC	CASSETASGVGEQFF	TRBD2	NA	TRBV25-1	TRBJ2-1
TGTGCCAGCTCGGGGGCCGGGACAGGGTATGGCTACACCTTC	CASSGAGTGYGYTF	TRBD1	NA	TRBV18	TRBJ1-2
TGCAGCGTTGAATGGAGTTACGAGCAGTACTTC	CSVEWSYEQYF	NA	NA	TRBV29-1	TRBJ2-7
TGTGCCAGCAATCGTCCGGGACACTACGAGCAGTACTTC	CASNRPGHYEQYF	NA	NA	TRBV6-1	TRBJ2-7
TGTGCCAGCAGTGAAGCTGGACAGACCTACGAGCAGTACTTC	CASSEAGQTYEQYF	NA	NA	TRBV2	TRBJ2-7
TGTGCCAGCAGCAAAAAGGGGCTAGCGGGAGAGCTCTACGAGCAGTACTTC	CASSKKGLAGELYEQYF	NA	NA	TRBV21-1	TRBJ2-7
TGTGCCAGCAGTGATACAGCCCTGCATGAGCAGTTCTTC	CASSDTALHEQFF	NA	once	TRBV2	TRBJ2-1
TGCGCCAGCAGCTTAGGACAGGGGAGCACTGAAGCTTTCTTT	CASSLGQGSTEAFF	TRBD1	NA	TRBV5-1	TRBJ1-1
TGCAGCGCAAGGGACTCCCTCACAGATACGCAGTATTTT	CSARDSLTDTQYF	NA	once	TRBV29-1	TRBJ2-3
TGTGCCAGCTCCCCCCTTGGTAGCGGGTCCCCAAACAATCAAGAGACCCAGTACTTC	CASSPLGSGSPNNQETQYF	TRBD2	few	TRBV18	TRBJ2-5
TGCGCCAGCAGCTGGACTTTTAGCTCCTACGAGCAGTACTTC	CASSWTFSSYEQYF	NA	NA	TRBV5-1	TRBJ2-7
TGTGCCAGCAGTTTGCTTTGGTTCCGAGGGGAGGTGCAAGCAGATACGCAGTATTTT	CASSLLWFRGEVQADTQYF	NA	NA	TRBV28	TRBJ2-3
TGTGCCAGCAGTTTTAGGGGTAATGGCTACACCTTC	CASSFRGNGYTF	NA	NA	TRBV28	TRBJ1-2
TGTGCCAGCAGCTTAGAGGGGTCCGGGGCCAACGTCCTGACTTTC	CASSLEGSGANVLTF	NA	few	TRBV13	TRBJ2-6
TGTGCCACCAGCAGAGCGGACAGAGAGAATGACAATGAGCAGTTCTTC	CATSRADRENDNEQFF	NA	NA	TRBV15	TRBJ2-1
TGTGCCAGCACGGGACTAGCGGATTCCTCCTACAATGAGCAGTTCTTC	CASTGLADSSYNEQFF	TRBD2	NA	TRBV2	TRBJ2-1
TGTGCCAGCAGTGTAGGCGGCCGCTACGAGCAGTACTTC	CASSVGGRYEQYF	NA	NA	TRBV28	TRBJ2-7
TGTGCCAGCAGCTCCTACGGGACTAGCGGGCTCTTCTCCTACAATGAGCAGTTCTTC	CASSSYGTSGLFSYNEQFF	TRBD2	NA	TRBV7-9	TRBJ2-1
TGTGCCAGCAGTTTATCGTTGGGGACTAGCGCCTACAATGAGCAGTTCTTC	CASSLSLGTSAYNEQFF	TRBD2	NA	TRBV28	TRBJ2-1
TGTGCCAGCAGTAATAGAATCTCTGGGGCCAACGTCCTGACTTTC	CASSNRISGANVLTF	NA	NA	TRBV6-5	TRBJ2-6
TGTGCCAGCAGTCGCTCCACAGGGGGCCATGGGACCCAGTACTTC	CASSRSTGGHGTQYF	TRBD1	few	TRBV28	TRBJ2-5
TGTGCCAGCAGTTTGCAGGGTAGAGACATTCAGTACTTC	CASSLQGRDIQYF	NA	once	TRBV27	TRBJ2-4
TGTGCCAGCAGTCAGGGACAGCCCTCCTACGAGCAGTACTTC	CASSQGQPSYEQYF	TRBD1	NA	TRBV6-1	TRBJ2-7
TGTGCCACCAGCGGCGGGAGAGATCAAGAGACCCAGTACTTC	CATSGGRDQETQYF	TRBD2	NA	TRBV15	TRBJ2-5
TGTGCCAGCAGTGCCTCCGGGACAGGTAACAATCAGCCCCAGCATTTT	CASSASGTGNNQPQHF	TRBD1	once	TRBV27	TRBJ1-5
TGTGCCAGCAGCATTATAAGGGGGGAGACCCAGTACTTC	CASSIIRGETQYF	NA	NA	TRBV14	TRBJ2-5
TGTGCCAGCAGCTCACTAGCGGGAGGAAGCAATGAGCAGTTCTTC	CASSSLAGGSNEQFF	TRBD2	NA	TRBV5-4	TRBJ2-1
TGTGCCAGCAGCCAAGACGGGACAAAAGCTTTCTTT	CASSQDGTKAFF	NA	NA	TRBV14	TRBJ1-1
TGTGCCAGCAGAGCCAGACAGGGGTACTATGAGACCCAGTACTTC	CASRARQGYYETQYF	TRBD1	NA	TRBV6-1	TRBJ2-5
TGTGCCAGCAGCGCCGGGAGGGGGCATCTGGATGAAAAACTGTTTTTT	CASSAGRGHLDEKLFF	TRBD1	NA	TRBV9	TRBJ1-4
TGTGCCTGGAGTACAGGGAGCGAGCCCCAGCATTTT	CAWSTGSEPQHF	NA	few	TRBV30	TRBJ1-5
TGTGCCAGCAGCTATCGGGCGGGAGGGTCCACAGATACGCAGTATTTT	CASSYRAGGSTDTQYF	TRBD2	NA	TRBV7-6	TRBJ2-3
TGTGCCAGCTCAGGGGAGCACTATGGCTACACCTTC	CASSGEHYGYTF	NA	few	TRBV27	TRBJ1-2
TGTGCCTGGGGTATTACAGGGGGTAATGAAAAACTGTTTTTT	CAWGITGGNEKLFF	TRBD1	NA	TRBV30	TRBJ1-4
TGTGCCAGCAAGAGGGACAACAGCAATCAGCCCCAGCATTTT	CASKRDNSNQPQHF	NA	NA	TRBV2	TRBJ1-5
TGTGCCAGCAGCTTAGGGCAGGGCAATCAGCCCCAGCATTTT	CASSLGQGNQPQHF	NA	NA	TRBV7-9	TRBJ1-5
TGTGCCAGCAGCCTCACCCCCGGGGGACCTAACACTGAAGCTTTCTTT	CASSLTPGGPNTEAFF	NA	NA	TRBV9	TRBJ1-1
TGTGCCAGCAGCCAAGACGGACTAGCGGGCCCCGCGGCGGAGACCCAGTACTTC	CASSQDGLAGPAAETQYF	TRBD2	NA	TRBV4-2	TRBJ2-5
TGTGCCAGCAGAACAGGGGGGGGCTCCTACGAGCAGTACTTC	CASRTGGGSYEQYF	NA	NA	TRBV6-5	TRBJ2-7
TGTGCCAGCAGCCCCAGACAGGGAGACTATGGCTACACCTTC	CASSPRQGDYGYTF	TRBD1	NA	TRBV6-5	TRBJ1-2
TGTGCCAGCAGCTTAGCGCGAGGGGGGGCGATAACTGAAGCTTTCTTT	CASSLARGGAITEAFF	NA	NA	TRBV7-9	TRBJ1-1
TGTGCCAGCAGCTTAAATAGCGGGAGGGCCGACACCGGGGAGCTGTTTTTT	CASSLNSGRADTGELFF	TRBD2	NA	TRBV7-3	TRBJ2-2
TGTGCCAGTAGTAAGGAGGGTTACCAGCCCCAGCATTTT	CASSKEGYQPQHF	NA	NA	TRBV19	TRBJ1-5